This T cell receptor beta chain was sequenced for a study of T cell responses to AZD1222 COVID-19 vaccine. Study summary: Second-dose recipients at about 4 or about 12 weeks were treated as one pooled group.

J gave up 3 bases and V 4 bases, and 10 bases lay outside the gene matches. This CDR3 is built from 19 residues. Germline V lookup: CDR1 LGHDT, CDR2 YNNKEL (reference sequence). Clones were sequenced by immunoSEQ multiplex PCR, and TCRdb holds only the in-frame ones, with some missing. The sample includes about 150,000 clones, over 90% seen only once; the top ten take 5% to 5.5%. This chain connects TRBV3-1 (or the pseudogene TRBV3-2) to TRBJ2-2; 14 bases are a match to TRBD2. The material was peripheral blood, obtained on day 0 of AZD1222 vaccination. This clonotype was obtained from an adult in good health. CDR3: CASSPSPRLAGGDTGELFF. In nucleotides, the CDR3 is TGTGCCAGCAGCCCCTCCCCTCGACTAGCGGGAGGGGACACCGGGGAGCTGTTTTTT.